This T cell receptor beta chain comes out of a study of T cell responses to AZD1222 COVID-19 vaccine. Overall study: Whether given at about 4 or about 12 weeks, second doses were pooled.

Clones were read by immunoSEQ multiplex PCR, and TCRdb kept only the in-frame ones, dropping some. The data show roughly 140,000 clones, 75% to 95% seen once. Germline CDR1 reads LGHNA; CDR2 reads YSLEER. The trim removed 0 bases at V and 9 bases at J, leaving 10 bases unmatched. The CDR3 extends over 16 amino acids. This chain joins TRBV4-3 and TRBJ2-4; the match to TRBD1 covers 8 bases. The receptor was isolated from an adult in good health. This specimen was peripheral blood, taken on day 0 of AZD1222 vaccination. CDR3: CASSQDLRTGTVIQYF. Written as DNA, the CDR3 is TGCGCCAGCAGCCAAGATCTGAGGACAGGGACCGTCATTCAGTACTTC.